This T cell receptor (beta chain) was obtained from a study of blood T cell repertoires in COVID-19. Overall study: Samples representing acute and convalescent COVID-19 were sourced from the United States, Italy and Spain.

The V gene's germline CDR1 is SGHVS and CDR2 FNYEAQ. V gave up 3 bases and J gave up 7 bases, with 4 bases separating them. The CDR3 has 12 amino acids. TCRdb keeps only in-frame clones here, not all; method: immunoSEQ multiplex PCR. The table has 400,000 to 500,000 clones, roughly 90% seen once. The rearrangement joins TRBV7-6 to TRBJ1-6; D gene unclear. Sequenced input: PBMCs or T cells enriched from blood (not recorded which). The receptor was isolated from a woman under 30 who had been exposed to COVID-19. CDR3 amino acids: CASSFTNSPLHF. The CDR3 coding sequence is TGTGCCAGCAGCTTCACAAATTCACCCCTCCACTTT.